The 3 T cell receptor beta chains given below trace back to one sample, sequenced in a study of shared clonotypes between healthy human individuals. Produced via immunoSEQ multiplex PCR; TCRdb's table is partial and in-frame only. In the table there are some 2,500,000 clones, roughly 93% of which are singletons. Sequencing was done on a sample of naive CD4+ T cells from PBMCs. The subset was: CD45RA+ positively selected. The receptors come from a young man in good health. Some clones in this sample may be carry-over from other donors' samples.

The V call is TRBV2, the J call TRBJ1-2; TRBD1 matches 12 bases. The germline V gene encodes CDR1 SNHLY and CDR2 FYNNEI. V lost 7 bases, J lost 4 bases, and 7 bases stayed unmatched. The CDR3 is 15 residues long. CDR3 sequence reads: CASTRDRGRSYGYTF. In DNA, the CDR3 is TGTGCCAGCACCCGGGACAGGGGGCGCAGCTATGGCTACACCTTC.

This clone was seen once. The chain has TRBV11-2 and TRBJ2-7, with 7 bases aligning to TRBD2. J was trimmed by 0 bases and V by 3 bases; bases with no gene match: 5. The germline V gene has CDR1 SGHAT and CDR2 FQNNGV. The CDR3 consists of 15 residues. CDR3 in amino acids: CASSFGTGGSYEQYF. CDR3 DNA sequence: TGTGCCAGCAGCTTTGGGACGGGAGGCTCCTACGAGCAGTACTTC.

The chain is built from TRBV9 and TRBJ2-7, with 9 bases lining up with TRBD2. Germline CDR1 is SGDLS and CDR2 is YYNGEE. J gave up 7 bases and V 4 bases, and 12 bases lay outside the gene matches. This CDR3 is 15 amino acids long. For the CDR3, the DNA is TGTGCCAGCAGCCCTCGCGGTAGCGGGAGAGAGGAGCAGTACTTC. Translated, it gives CASSPRGSGREEQYF.